These T cell receptor beta chains were read from a single sample in a study of T-cell reconstitution after alpha-beta-depleted transplantation in children. TCRdb reprocessed the PCR reads via MiXCR and lists one record per CDR3 protein. The sample comprises 600,000 to 700,000 distinct CDR3 sequences, about 12% of which are singletons, and around 0.8% rests with the top ten. Sequenced material: PBMCs, taken before TCRalphabeta/CD19-depleted stem cell transplant. These receptors came from a girl aged 2 to 9 with congenital amegakaryocytic thrombocytopenia, due to receive a stem cell transplant. Both conserved end residues are part of each CDR3. The D gene is left open where the match is weak. Clone size appears in some rows only: once, few, many, or a class for an expanded clone.

TGTGCCAGCAGTCCCCTCCCACATGAGCAGTTCTTC,CASSPLPHEQFF,-,TRBV12-3/TRBV12-4,-,TRBJ2-1
TGTGCCAGCAGCCAAGGCGGGCCAGTTTATGGCTACACCTTC,CASSQGGPVYGYTF,-,TRBV3-1,few,TRBJ1-2
TGTGCCAGCGGGCCTTTCTATGGCTACACCTTC,CASGPFYGYTF,-,TRBV12-3/TRBV12-4,many,TRBJ1-2
TGCGCCAGCAGCCCTGGGACAGTGGGCGACAATCAGCCCCAGCATTTT,CASSPGTVGDNQPQHF,TRBD1,TRBV5-1,-,TRBJ1-5
TGCAGTGCTAGCGGGACCCGTGGGGTATACGAGCAGTACTTC,CSASGTRGVYEQYF,-,TRBV20-1,few,TRBJ2-7
TGTGCCAGCAGCTTAGCACAGGGCGACGAGCAGTACTTC,CASSLAQGDEQYF,-,TRBV7-9,many,TRBJ2-7
TGTGCCAGCAGTTACATCGCTAGCGGGTCCGGGGAGCTGTTTTTT,CASSYIASGSGELFF,TRBD2,TRBV6-5,many,TRBJ2-2
TGCAGTGCTAGGAGAAAAATGTCTAGCTTCCAAGAGACCCAGTACTTC,CSARRKMSSFQETQYF,-,TRBV20-1,-,TRBJ2-5
TGTGCCAGTTGGCCGGGAGGGCCCCACAATGAGCAGTTCTTC,CASWPGGPHNEQFF,TRBD2,TRBV6-1,few,TRBJ2-1
TGTGCCAGCAGTTACTCGGGAGGGACAGGAGTCGAAGGCTACACCTTC,CASSYSGGTGVEGYTF,TRBD1,TRBV6-5,-,TRBJ1-2
TGTGCCAGCAGCCAAACCCAGGGAGGACCTTACAATGAGCAGTTCTTC,CASSQTQGGPYNEQFF,-,TRBV4-2,few,TRBJ2-1
TGCAGTGCGGAATCAGGGACCTACAATGAGCAGTTCTTC,CSAESGTYNEQFF,-,TRBV20-1,few,TRBJ2-1
TGTGCCAGCACCCTGGGGGGCACTGGATGGGAGCTGTTTTTT,CASTLGGTGWELFF,-,TRBV6-1,few,TRBJ2-2
TGTGCCACCAGCCGTGTGGTGGGTGGTACTTCACAGGGGGCGAAGGTACCAGATACGCAGTATTTT,CATSRVVGGTSQGAKVPDTQYF,TRBD1,TRBV15,few,TRBJ2-3
TGCGCCAGCAGCGTCGCCCAGGGAAACACCGGGGAGCTGTTTTTT,CASSVAQGNTGELFF,-,TRBV5-1,few,TRBJ2-2
TGCAGTGTATCAGCAAGCACAGATACGCAGTATTTT,CSVSASTDTQYF,-,TRBV20-1,many,TRBJ2-3
TGTGCCAGCACCCCCAGGGCAAATAGCAATCAGCCCCAGCATTTT,CASTPRANSNQPQHF,-,TRBV5-8,few,TRBJ1-5
TGTGCCAGCAGCCTGGCGACAGGGTTCTACGAGCAGTACTTC,CASSLATGFYEQYF,TRBD1,TRBV7-9,many,TRBJ2-7
TGCAGTGCTAGAGATGGGAGGGGACAGCTGGCGCAGAGGCCAGATACGCAGTATTTT,CSARDGRGQLAQRPDTQYF,-,TRBV20-1,few,TRBJ2-3
TGTGCCTGGACATGGGGTGAAAAACTGTTTTTT,CAWTWGEKLFF,-,TRBV30,-,TRBJ1-4
TGCGCCAGCGCTGACCACGGACTCTCCTACGAGCAGTACTTC,CASADHGLSYEQYF,-,TRBV5-1,few,TRBJ2-7
TGTGCCAGCTCACCCAATGGGTTATCGGAGACCCAGTACTTC,CASSPNGLSETQYF,-,TRBV18,-,TRBJ2-5
TGTGCCAGCAGCTTATACCAGCAAGAGACCCAGTACTTC,CASSLYQQETQYF,-,TRBV7-8,few,TRBJ2-5
TGTGCCAGCAGCTTGGGGGACAGGGGATCAAGCTATGGCTACACCTTC,CASSLGDRGSSYGYTF,TRBD1,TRBV7-8,few,TRBJ1-2
TGTGCCAGCAGTTTCGGTGATCCCTACGAGCAGTACTTC,CASSFGDPYEQYF,-,TRBV12-3/TRBV12-4,many,TRBJ2-7
TGCAGTGCGAGACTCGGGAGATGGAATGAGCAGTTCTTC,CSARLGRWNEQFF,-,TRBV20-1,few,TRBJ2-1
TGTGCCAGCAGCTTGGCAGGGGCCTCTCGGGACAATCAGCCCCAGCATTTT,CASSLAGASRDNQPQHF,-,TRBV5-6,few,TRBJ1-5
TGCGCCAGCAGCCATGAACGGGCCATAGAAAGTTATGAAAAACTGTTTTTT,CASSHERAIESYEKLFF,-,TRBV4-1,many,TRBJ1-4
TGTGCCAGCAGTTTCTTTGGCGGGAGAACCGCAGATACGCAGTATTTT,CASSFFGGRTADTQYF,TRBD2,TRBV12-3/TRBV12-4,many,TRBJ2-3
TGTGCCAGCAGTGAATTGACGGGGAAATCCTACGAGCAGTACTTC,CASSELTGKSYEQYF,-,TRBV25-1,few,TRBJ2-7
TGCAGTGCTACCCCAGCCTACGAGCAGTACTTC,CSATPAYEQYF,-,TRBV20-1,many,TRBJ2-7
TGCAGCGTTGATGGGAGAAGCGTTGAGCAGTTCTTC,CSVDGRSVEQFF,-,TRBV29-1,-,TRBJ2-1
TGTGCCAGCAGCTCGACTAGCGGGAGACCCTACGAGCAGTACTTC,CASSSTSGRPYEQYF,TRBD2,TRBV7-2,many,TRBJ2-7
TGTGCCAGCAGCTTATCCGGACAGGTCTATGGCTACACCTTC,CASSLSGQVYGYTF,TRBD1,TRBV11-2,many,TRBJ1-2
TGTGCCAGCAGTACCCACAGGGTGAATGAAAAACTGTTTTTT,CASSTHRVNEKLFF,-,TRBV28,few,TRBJ1-4
TGTGCCAGCAGCTTGGGGTGGGTGAACACTGAAGCTTTCTTT,CASSLGWVNTEAFF,-,TRBV5-5,many,TRBJ1-1
TGCGCCAGCAGCTTGGCCAGGGTCGAGGGCACAGATACGGAGTATTTT,CASSLARVEGTDTEYF,-,TRBV5-1,-,TRBJ2-3
TGTGCCAGCAGCTTAGACCGGGCGGGGGGGATTCACAATGAGCAGTTCTTC,CASSLDRAGGIHNEQFF,TRBD2,TRBV7-8,few,TRBJ2-1
TGCAGTGCTAGGGGACAAAAATCCTACGAGCAGTACTTC,CSARGQKSYEQYF,-,TRBV20-1,-,TRBJ2-7
TGTGCCAGCATTGGGGGTCGGGTCGGGACAGGGAATCAGCCCCAGCATTTT,CASIGGRVGTGNQPQHF,TRBD1,TRBV28,many,TRBJ1-5
TGCGCCAGCAGCTTGGCTGACAGAGACACCGGGGAGCTGTTTTTT,CASSLADRDTGELFF,-,TRBV5-1,many,TRBJ2-2
TGTGCCAGCATTTTAGCGGCCACGAACAATGAGCAGTTCTTC,CASILAATNNEQFF,-,TRBV12-3/TRBV12-4,-,TRBJ2-1
TGTGCCAGCAGTGAGCGAGACTCCTACAATGAGCAGTTCTTC,CASSERDSYNEQFF,-,TRBV7-3,-,TRBJ2-1
TGTGCCACCAGCCAAACGCTAGCGGGAGGCTACAATGAGCAGTTCTTC,CATSQTLAGGYNEQFF,TRBD2,TRBV15,few,TRBJ2-1
TGTGCCAGCAGTTCAGGGAGAAATCAGCCCCAGCATTTT,CASSSGRNQPQHF,-,TRBV12-3/TRBV12-4,many,TRBJ1-5
TGTGCCAGCAGTTTAGGACAGTCACTCTACAATGAGCAGTTCTTC,CASSLGQSLYNEQFF,-,TRBV12-3/TRBV12-4,many,TRBJ2-1